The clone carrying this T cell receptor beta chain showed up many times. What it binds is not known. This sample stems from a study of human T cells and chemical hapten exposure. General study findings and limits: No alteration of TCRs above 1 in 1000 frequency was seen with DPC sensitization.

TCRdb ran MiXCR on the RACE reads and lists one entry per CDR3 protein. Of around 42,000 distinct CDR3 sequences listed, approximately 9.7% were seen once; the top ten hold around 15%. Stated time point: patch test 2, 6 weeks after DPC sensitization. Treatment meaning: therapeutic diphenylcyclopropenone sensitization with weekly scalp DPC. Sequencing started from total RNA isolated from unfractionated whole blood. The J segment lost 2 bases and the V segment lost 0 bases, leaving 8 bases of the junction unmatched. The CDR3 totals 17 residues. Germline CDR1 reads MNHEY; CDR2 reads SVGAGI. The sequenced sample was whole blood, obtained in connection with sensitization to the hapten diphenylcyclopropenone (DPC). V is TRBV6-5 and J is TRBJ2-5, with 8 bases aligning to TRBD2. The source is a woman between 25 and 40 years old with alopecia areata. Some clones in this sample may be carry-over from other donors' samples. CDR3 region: CASSYSRPGLGQETQYF. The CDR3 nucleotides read TGTGCCAGCAGTTACTCGAGGCCGGGACTAGGGCAAGAGACCCAGTACTTC.